The 32 T cell receptor beta chains below were found in one sample sequenced in a study of blood T cell repertoires in COVID-19 (dated by TCRdb to 2019 to 2021). The protocol used for the library was the immunoSEQ multiplex PCR assay. TCRdb took over this immuneACCESS table, retaining in-frame rearrangements with V and J assigned. Such tables are incomplete; in checked studies, under half of the missing clones stem from an unresolved V gene, and the remainder is unexplained. The sample contains roughly 230,000 clones, around 85% of them found a single time. The top ten clonotypes cover 4.5% to 6% of the sample. Material for sequencing was peripheral blood. The receptors shown here come from a man in his fifties with COVID-19, enrolled during active disease.

In DNA form, the CDR3 reads TGCGCCAGCAGCCAAGTCTACTATTCAACTAATGAAAAACTGTTTTTT. Its protein is CASSQVYYSTNEKLFF. The chain links TRBV4-1 to TRBJ1-4; no clear D. Germline loops: CDR1 MGHRA, CDR2 YSYEKL. The CDR3 is 16 amino acids. V was shortened by 1 base and J by 0 bases, with 9 bases between the two germline ends.

V and J are TRBV2 and TRBJ1-6, with 7 bases identical to TRBD1. V lost 5 bases and J lost 7; bases outside the gene matches: 8. Looked up from germline, CDR1 is SNHLY and CDR2 is FYNNEI. The CDR3 is made up of 15 amino acids. The CDR3 sequence: CASSPRQGSNSPLHF. Written as DNA, the CDR3 is TGTGCCAGCAGTCCGCGACAGGGATCGAATTCACCCCTCCACTTT.

The rearrangement joins TRBV9 to TRBJ2-5; 7 positions agree with TRBD1. Germline loops: CDR1 SGDLS, CDR2 YYNGEE. After removal of 0 bases from V and 5 bases from J, the junction contained 10 bases not matched to a gene. The CDR3 consists of 16 residues. The CDR3 DNA follows: TGTGCCAGCAGCGTAGGTGGATCGACAGGGTTGGAGACCCAGTACTTC. Translating it yields CASSVGGSTGLETQYF.

This chain joins TRBV9 and TRBJ2-5, with 7 bases aligning to TRBD2. Germline CDR1 and CDR2: SGDLS and YYNGEE. The V gene end was trimmed by 0 bases and the J gene end by 2 bases; junction bases not matched to a gene: 7. The CDR3 sequence is 16 residues long. CDR3 DNA sequence: TGTGCCAGCAGCGTAGGATTAGCGGGTACGCAAGAGACCCAGTACTTC. Translated: CASSVGLAGTQETQYF. Combining the CDR3 with reference TRBV9 and TRBJ2-5 gives the whole variable domain DSGVTQTPKHLITATGQRVTLRCSPRSGDLSVYWYQQSLDQGLQFLIQYYNGEERAKGNILERFSAQQFPDLHSELNLSSLELGDSALYFCASSVGLAGTQETQYFGPGTRLLVL.

V is TRBV11-2 and J is TRBJ1-6, with no clear D. The CDR3 is 17 residues long. Trimming shortened V by 3 bases and J by 10 bases, and 22 bases separated the two germline ends. Germline CDR1 reads SGHAT; CDR2 reads FQNNGV. CDR3 DNA: TGTGCCAGCAGCTTTGGGGTTACTAGCAAACGGCGATCACCCCTCCACTTT. Its translation is CASSFGVTSKRRSPLHF.

This clone was counted between two and nine times. Mismatch with germline at one junction end may stem from a read error. This chain connects TRBV20-1 to TRBJ1-2; D unresolved. From germline, CDR1 is DFQATT and CDR2 SNEGSKA (reference sequence). The CDR3 extends over 10 amino acids. CDR3 DNA: TGCAGTGCTTATGACGGAGGTGTGGTCTTC. This sequence encodes CSAYDGGVVF.

V usage is TRBV6-6 and J usage is TRBJ2-1; 8 bases match TRBD1. The CDR3 length is 15 residues. J gave up 4 bases and V 6 bases, and 8 bases lay outside the gene matches. Germline loops: CDR1 MNHNY, CDR2 SVGAGI (reference sequence). The CDR3 nucleotides are TGTGCCAGCAGAGTCGGGACAGGAGAATACAATGAGCAGTTCTTC. Protein: CASRVGTGEYNEQFF.

The chain employs TRBV18 and TRBJ1-2; the D gene is possibly TRBD1 (5 bases). Germline V gene lookup returns CDR1 KGHSH and CDR2 LQKENI. The CDR3 is 14 residues long. Trimming took off 4 bases at V and 0 bases at J, with 9 bases between the two ends. CDR3 sequence (DNA): TGTGCCAGCTCACGAGAGACAGCTAACTATGGCTACACCTTC. Translation gives CASSRETANYGYTF.

The chain employs TRBV11-2 and TRBJ1-3; D is possibly TRBD1 (5 bases). Per the germline V gene, CDR1 is SGHAT and CDR2 is FQNNGV. Trimming pared 1 base from V and 0 bases from J, leaving 13 bases between. The CDR3 consists of 17 residues. The CDR3 DNA is TGTGCCAGCAGCTTAGTCCCCAGGGCACCCTCTGGAAACACCATATATTTT. Amino acid sequence: CASSLVPRAPSGNTIYF.

This sequence joins TRBV28 and TRBJ1-2; TRBD1 matches at 10 bases. CDR3 length: 13 residues. The V gene's germline CDR1 is MDHEN and CDR2 SYDVKM. The V segment lost 7 bases and the J segment 8 bases; nucleotides outside the gene matches: 7. The CDR3 sequence: CASTWDRGYGYTF. As DNA, the CDR3 is TGTGCCAGCACCTGGGACAGGGGCTACGGCTACACCTTC.

The chain couples TRBV7-8 to TRBJ2-2; the match to TRBD2 covers 11 bases. This CDR3 comprises 15 residues. CDR1 and CDR2 from the germline V gene are SGHVS and FQNEAQ. The J segment lost 4 bases and the V segment lost 6 bases, leaving 4 bases of the junction unmatched. In DNA, the CDR3 is TGTGCCAGCAGGACTAGCGGGGTTGGCACCGGGGAGCTGTTTTTT. Translating it yields CASRTSGVGTGELFF.

This chain uses TRBV5-1 with TRBJ1-4; unclear D gene. The germline CDR1 and CDR2 sequences are SGHRS and YFSETQ. Trimming cost V 3 bases and J 5 bases, with 14 bases left between them. The CDR3 runs 15 residues. In DNA, the CDR3 is TGCGCCAGCAGCTCCGGGTCCCGGCAAAATGAAAAACTGTTTTTT. Protein: CASSSGSRQNEKLFF.

The chain has TRBV5-6 and TRBJ1-1; a possible D gene is TRBD1 (6 bases). The length of the CDR3 is 14 residues. V lost 1 base, J lost 3 bases, and 10 bases lay in between. Per germline, CDR1 SGHDT and CDR2 YYEEEE. CDR3 nucleotides: TGTGCCAGCAGCTTGAAAACAGGGCACACTGAAGCTTTCTTT. It is translated as CASSLKTGHTEAFF.

For this clone: The same CDR3 is also encoded by other DNA sequences in this sample. The gene calls are TRBV28 and TRBJ2-2; weak D call: TRBD2 (7 bases). V was clipped by 3 bases and J by 4 bases, with 12 bases between them. Per germline, CDR1 MDHEN and CDR2 SYDVKM. This CDR3 comprises 15 residues. The CDR3 region is CASSFGGAGTGELFF. CDR3 coding DNA: TGTGCCAGCAGTTTTGGGGGGGCCGGCACCGGGGAGCTGTTTTTT.

The chain is built from TRBV27 and TRBJ1-1; D is unresolved. V lost 5 bases to trimming and J lost 4 bases, with 14 bases between them. Germline CDR1 and CDR2: MNHEY and SMNVEV (reference sequence). The CDR3 loop spans 14 amino acids. The CDR3 DNA sequence: TGTGCCAGCAGTCCGTCGGGAGCCCGCACTGAAGCTTTCTTT. It codes for CASSPSGARTEAFF.

The rearrangement links TRBV14 to TRBJ1-4; TRBD1 aligns across 10 bases. This CDR3 has 14 amino acids. V lost 4 bases, J lost 6 bases, and 2 bases stayed unmatched. Germline CDR1 and CDR2: SGHDN and FVKESK. The chain's CDR3 is CASSPTGGHEKLFF. CDR3 sequence (DNA): TGTGCCAGCAGCCCGACAGGGGGCCATGAAAAACTGTTTTTT.

This rearrangement joins TRBV4-2 to TRBJ1-4, with D perhaps TRBD1 (6 bases). CDR1 LGHNA and CDR2 YNFKEQ come from the germline V gene. Trimming pared 2 bases from V and 0 bases from J, leaving 13 bases between. The CDR3 contains 17 residues. The CDR3 is CASSQHTRTATNEKLFF. CDR3 DNA sequence: TGTGCCAGCAGCCAACATACCAGGACAGCAACTAATGAAAAACTGTTTTTT.

Points on this clone: This sample includes further DNA sequences coding for the same CDR3. The chain carries TRBV19 and TRBJ1-1; D is unresolved. This CDR3 has 13 amino acids. From germline, CDR1 is LNHDA and CDR2 SQIVND (reference sequence). Trimming removed 3 bases at V and 2 bases at J, with 7 bases between. The DNA for the CDR3 is TGTGCCAGTAGTATCGGGGTCAACACTGAAGCTTTCTTT. This encodes CASSIGVNTEAFF.

J is TRBJ1-2 and V is TRBV18; possibly TRBD1 for D (5 bases). Trimming took 0 bases from V and 3 from J, leaving 14 bases between them. Germline V gene sequence: CDR1 KGHSH, CDR2 LQKENI. The CDR3 contains 16 residues. CDR3 DNA sequence: TGTGCCAGCTCACCACCGTCGGACACCTCCCACTATGGCTACACCTTC. Its protein product is CASSPPSDTSHYGYTF. Complete variable domain (other parts from reference TRBV18 and TRBJ1-2): NAGVMQNPRHLVRRRGQEARLRCSPMKGHSHVYWYRQLPEEGLKFMVYLQKENIIDESGMPKERFSAEFPKEGPSILRIQQVVRGDSAAYFCASSPPSDTSHYGYTFGSGTRLTVV.

The rearrangement links TRBV5-5 to TRBJ2-7, with TRBD2 matching over 8 bases. Germline values: CDR1 SGHKS, CDR2 YYEKEE (reference sequence). This CDR3 is built from 17 residues. The junction had 15 bases not matched to a gene; V was cut back by 4 bases and J by 3 bases. The CDR3 DNA reads as TGTGCCAGCAGCCATGGCCAGGGGCGGGGGGTTAGCTACGAGCAGTACTTC. Translated, it gives CASSHGQGRGVSYEQYF. Using reference TRBV5-5 and TRBJ2-7 for the parts outside the CDR3, the full variable domain is DAGVTQSPTHLIKTRGQQVTLRCSPISGHKSVSWYQQVLGQGPQFIFQYYEKEERGRGNFPDRFSARQFPNYSSELNVNALLLGDSALYLCASSHGQGRGVSYEQYFGPGTRLTVT.

The chain carries TRBV6-5 and TRBJ2-7; TRBD2 matches at 8 bases. V gave up 7 bases and J gave up 0 bases; unmatched junction bases: 8. Germline CDR1 MNHEY, CDR2 SVGAGI. This CDR3 spans 15 amino acids. CDR3 sequence (DNA): TGTGCCAGCAAATTCCAGCGGGGGTCCTCCTACGAGCAGTACTTC. Protein product: CASKFQRGSSYEQYF.

The chain employs TRBV3-1 (or the pseudogene TRBV3-2) and TRBJ1-1, with 7 nucleotides matching TRBD1. This CDR3 region has 16 residues. After removal of 1 base from V and 4 bases from J, the junction contained 9 bases not matched to a gene. Germline V gene data show CDR1 as LGHDT and CDR2 as YNNKEL (reference sequence). The CDR3 DNA reads TGTGCCAGCAGCCAAGGGACAGGAAGGGCCGGCACTGAAGCTTTCTTT. This translates into CASSQGTGRAGTEAFF.

J is TRBJ2-7 and V is TRBV9; perhaps TRBD2 as D (6 bases). V dropped 4 bases and J dropped 2 bases, with 13 bases sitting between them. Germline-derived CDR1 and CDR2 are SGDLS and YYNGEE. The CDR3 sequence is 14 residues long. The DNA for the CDR3 is TGTGCCAGCAGCCCCACGGGAGCGGCCTACGAGCAGTACTTC. It translates to CASSPTGAAYEQYF.

This chain links TRBV19 with TRBJ2-5, with 8 positions matching TRBD2. V lost 7 bases and J lost 5; bases outside the gene matches: 9. Germline V gives CDR1 LNHDA, CDR2 SQIVND (reference sequence). The CDR3 runs to 14 residues. Written as DNA, the CDR3 is TGTGCCAGTACCTCGGGGGGGCCGTCGGAGACCCAGTACTTC. As protein: CASTSGGPSETQYF. The variable domain in full, with the rest retrieved from reference TRBV19 and TRBJ2-5, is DGGITQSPKYLFRKEGQNVTLSCEQNLNHDAMYWYRQDPGQGLRLIYYSQIVNDFQKGDIAEGYSVSREKKESFPLTVTSAQKNPTAFYLCASTSGGPSETQYFGPGTRLLVL.

J is TRBJ1-3 and V is TRBV6-4; TRBD1 matches 7 bases. The ends lost 3 bases at V and 2 bases at J; junction bases unmatched: 4. The CDR3 loop spans 15 amino acids. Germline loops: CDR1 MRHNA, CDR2 SNTAGT. The CDR3 loop reads CASSESTGPGNTIYF. In DNA form, the CDR3 reads TGTGCCAGCAGTGAGTCGACAGGGCCTGGAAACACCATATATTTT.

This chain joins TRBV2 and TRBJ2-1; tentative D call: TRBD1 (6 bases). V gave up 6 bases and J gave up 6 bases, with 12 bases separating them. This CDR3 is built from 13 residues. Germline V gene lookup returns CDR1 SNHLY and CDR2 FYNNEI. CDR3 nucleotides: TGTGCCAGCAGACCGAGGGGGTTCAATGAGCAGTTCTTC. This codes for CASRPRGFNEQFF.

V usage is TRBV12-3 or TRBV12-4 and J usage is TRBJ2-5; maybe TRBD1 (6 bases). The CDR3 covers 13 residues. V gave up 6 bases and J gave up 3 bases, with 11 bases separating them. The CDR3: CASSKDRKETQYF. In nucleotides, the CDR3 is TGTGCCAGCAGCAAAGACAGGAAAGAGACCCAGTACTTC.

The rearrangement joins TRBV7-9 to TRBJ2-5; 7 nucleotides match TRBD1. Germline CDR1 is SEHNR and CDR2 is FQNEAQ (reference sequence). V dropped 5 bases and J dropped 4; count of bases not matched to a gene: 7. The CDR3 is made up of 14 amino acids. CDR3: CASSVSGGRETQYF. The CDR3 DNA reads TGTGCCAGCAGCGTGTCAGGGGGTCGAGAGACCCAGTACTTC.

In regard to this clone: One end of the junction is discordant with germline, which a read error may explain. This chain joins TRBV20-1 and TRBJ1-5; D is uncertain. Germline loops: CDR1 DFQATT, CDR2 SNEGSKA (reference sequence). The CDR3 runs 11 residues. The CDR3 nucleotides read TGCAGTGCTAGAGATGAGTGGACTTGGTATTTT. This codes for CSARDEWTWYF.

The rearrangement uses TRBV15 and TRBJ1-2; a possible D gene is TRBD1 (5 bases). CDR1 and CDR2 from the germline V gene are LNHNV and YYDKDF (reference sequence). V lost 3 bases to trimming and J lost 8 bases, with 22 bases between them. The CDR3 extends over 16 amino acids. The CDR3 DNA is TGTGCCACCAGCAGGGCACCGGGACTCGAGTCTGCGGGCTACACCTTC. It is translated as CATSRAPGLESAGYTF.

J is TRBJ2-7 and V is TRBV6-2 or TRBV6-3; 8 positions match TRBD1. Per germline, CDR1 MNHEY and CDR2 SVGEGT. Trimming took 0 bases from V and 3 from J; bases not matched to a gene: 4. The CDR3 spans 15 residues. The CDR3 is CASSYSDRVGYEQYF. For the CDR3, the DNA is TGTGCCAGCAGTTACTCGGACAGGGTAGGCTACGAGCAGTACTTC.

This chain links TRBV6-5 with TRBJ1-1, with a weak D call TRBD1 (5 bases). V was pared by 6 bases and J by 4 bases, with 12 bases between. The CDR3 covers 13 residues. Germline V CDR1 and CDR2: MNHEY, SVGAGI. The chain's CDR3 is CASSGRVRTEAFF. In nucleotides, the CDR3 is TGTGCCAGCAGCGGCAGGGTGCGCACTGAAGCTTTCTTT.